One and the same sample provided the 20 T cell receptor beta chains below, sequenced in a study of blood T cell repertoires in COVID-19. Measured with immunoSEQ multiplex PCR; TCRdb has only the in-frame clones, and not every one. The sample holds 150,000 to 200,000 clones, 87% seen once. Sequences were obtained from peripheral blood. These receptors were collected from a woman between 50 and 59 years old with acute or convalescent COVID-19.

The rearrangement joins TRBV7-2 to TRBJ1-1, with D tentatively TRBD1 (6 bases). The CDR3 covers 14 residues. V lost 4 bases, J lost 1 base, and 10 bases lay in between. The germline V gene encodes CDR1 SGHTA and CDR2 FQGNSA. The CDR3: CASSSTGGNTEAFF. CDR3 coding DNA: TGTGCCAGCAGCTCGACAGGAGGGAACACTGAAGCTTTCTTT.

CDR3 loop: CSVEYGGQGYGYTF. CDR3 coding DNA: TGCAGCGTTGAGTACGGGGGGCAAGGCTATGGCTACACCTTC. The chain uses TRBV29-1 and TRBJ1-2, with D perhaps matching TRBD1 (6 bases). Trimming stripped 3 bases from V and 4 bases from J, with 15 bases between. The V gene's germline CDR1 is SQVTM and CDR2 ANQGSEA. The CDR3 is made up of 14 amino acids. Filled out from reference TRBV29-1 and TRBJ1-2, the complete variable domain reads SAVISQKPSRDICQRGTSLTIQCQVDSQVTMMFWYRQQPGQSLTLIATANQGSEATYESGFVIDKFPISRPNLTFSTLTVSNMSPEDSSIYLCSVEYGGQGYGYTFGSGTRLTVV.

The chain carries TRBV10-3 and TRBJ1-6; no clear D. V shed 11 bases and J shed 3 bases, with 11 bases lying between them. This CDR3 spans 13 amino acids. CDR1 is ENHRY and CDR2 is SYGVKD in the germline V gene. This CDR3 reads CAHSPYYNSPLHF. The CDR3 DNA is TGTGCCCACTCCCCCTACTATAATTCACCCCTCCACTTT.

V gene TRBV24-1 combines with J gene TRBJ2-2; D perhaps matches TRBD1 (6 bases). The CDR3 runs to 15 residues. Germline loops: CDR1 KGHDR, CDR2 SFDVKD. V was clipped by 4 bases and J by 3 bases, with 11 bases between them. The CDR3 loop reads CATSEGGHDTGELFF. The CDR3 DNA reads TGTGCCACCAGTGAAGGGGGACATGACACCGGGGAGCTGTTTTTT.

The DNA for the CDR3 is TGTGCCAGCAGCTCCAATCGCGCAGGGGATGGCTACACCTTC. It codes for CASSSNRAGDGYTF. This chain uses TRBV27 with TRBJ1-2; possibly TRBD1 for D (6 bases). Germline CDR1 MNHEY, CDR2 SMNVEV (reference sequence). The V end lost 6 bases, the J end lost 6 bases, and 17 bases lay between the germline ends. CDR3 length: 14 residues.

The chain has TRBV27 and TRBJ1-2, with 9 bases that match TRBD1. Per germline, CDR1 MNHEY and CDR2 SMNVEV (reference sequence). V dropped 5 bases and J dropped 4; count of bases not matched to a gene: 5. CDR3 length: 14 residues. The CDR3 sequence is CASSPGQGTYGYTF. DNA of the CDR3: TGTGCCAGCAGTCCGGGACAGGGAACCTATGGCTACACCTTC.

This CDR3 reads CASSLARDEQFF. CDR3 in DNA: TGTGCCAGCAGCTTAGCGCGAGATGAGCAGTTCTTC. This sequence joins TRBV7-9 and TRBJ2-1; D uncertain. The V gene lost 0 bases and the J gene lost 8 bases, with 5 bases spanning the gap. This CDR3 spans 12 amino acids. CDR1 is SEHNR, CDR2 FQNEAQ, per germline (reference sequence).

J is TRBJ1-2 and V is TRBV27; TRBD1 might be the D (6 bases). Trimming removed 3 bases from V and 6 bases from J, with 11 bases in between. The germline CDR1 and CDR2 sequences are MNHEY and SMNVEV (reference sequence). This CDR3 region has 13 residues. The CDR3 sequence is CASSFGRGNGYTF. CDR3 in DNA: TGTGCCAGCAGTTTTGGTAGGGGGAATGGCTACACCTTC.

This clone was recorded once. The rearrangement links TRBV18 to TRBJ2-1; maybe TRBD2 (7 bases). From germline, CDR1 is KGHSH and CDR2 LQKENI. V lost 5 bases and J 9 bases, leaving 20 bases between the germline ends. This CDR3 region has 15 residues. The CDR3 protein is CASSGGGPATTEQFF. The CDR3 bases are TGTGCCAGCTCAGGGGGGGGCCCGGCTACTACTGAGCAGTTCTTC.

The gene calls are TRBV5-1 and TRBJ2-7, with D hard to call. Trimming pared 4 bases from V and 1 base from J, leaving 15 bases between. This CDR3 has 15 residues. Germline CDR1 SGHRS, CDR2 YFSETQ. The CDR3 here is CASSVLTTVSYEQYF. The CDR3 DNA follows: TGCGCCAGCAGCGTACTGACGACTGTATCCTACGAGCAGTACTTC.

DNA of the CDR3: TGTGCCAGCTCACCAAGCGGGCAGCCCCAGCATTTT. Its protein product is CASSPSGQPQHF. The chain joins TRBV18 to TRBJ1-5; D gene uncertain. Trimming removed 2 bases at V and 7 bases at J, with 6 bases between. The CDR3 contains 12 residues. In germline, CDR1 is KGHSH, CDR2 LQKENI.

The chain employs TRBV10-1 and TRBJ2-2; 7 nucleotides line up with TRBD1. Per the germline V gene, CDR1 is WNHNN and CDR2 is SYGVQD (reference sequence). The length of the CDR3 is 16 residues. V gave up 0 bases and J gave up 4 bases; unmatched junction bases: 5. CDR3 bases: TGCGCCAGCAGTGAGTCCAGGGGGTTGGGCACCGGGGAGCTGTTTTTT. This gives the protein CASSESRGLGTGELFF.

This sequence joins TRBV4-3 and TRBJ2-1; D remains ambiguous. The CDR3 consists of 14 residues. Germline V gene data show CDR1 as LGHNA and CDR2 as YSLEER. Deletions cut 0 bases from V and 5 bases from J, with 8 bases between. CDR3 amino acids: CASSQDIRDNEQFF. CDR3 bases: TGCGCCAGCAGCCAAGATATCCGGGACAATGAGCAGTTCTTC.

This clone was seen only once. The V and J genes are TRBV7-2 and TRBJ2-3, with D possibly matching TRBD2 (6 bases). From germline, CDR1 is SGHTA and CDR2 FQGNSA. V lost 5 bases, J lost 2 bases, and 14 bases lay in between. CDR3 length: 15 amino acids. CDR3 protein: CASSPRDFYTDTQYF. CDR3 in DNA: TGTGCCAGCAGCCCTCGGGACTTCTACACAGATACGCAGTATTTT.

Only a few counts were recorded for this clone. The rearrangement links TRBV30 to TRBJ1-6; D is possibly TRBD1 (5 bases). The CDR3 totals 13 residues. The V gene lost 2 bases and the J gene lost 10 bases, with 12 bases spanning the gap. Germline V gene lookup returns CDR1 GTSNPN and CDR2 SVGIG (reference sequence). CDR3 loop: CAWSQAGQSPLHF. The CDR3 DNA is TGTGCCTGGAGTCAGGCAGGGCAGTCACCCCTCCACTTT.

The chain employs TRBV6-1 and TRBJ1-3; D ambiguous. The CDR3 length is 15 residues. Germline V gene sequence: CDR1 MNHNS, CDR2 SASEGT. Trimming left V 3 bases short and J 0 bases short, with 9 bases between. Here the CDR3 reads CASSDGGFSGNTIYF. The CDR3 DNA reads TGTGCCAGCAGTGACGGTGGTTTCTCTGGAAACACCATATATTTT.

This chain joins TRBV7-2 and TRBJ2-5, with 13 bases matching TRBD2. CDR1 is SGHTA and CDR2 is FQGNSA in the germline V gene. With V trimmed by 6 bases and J by 5 bases, 6 bases remained unmatched. The CDR3 runs 15 residues. CDR3 loop: CASSFGLAGEETQYF. In nucleotides, the CDR3 is TGTGCCAGCAGTTTTGGACTAGCGGGAGAGGAGACCCAGTACTTC.

J is TRBJ1-2 and V is TRBV30; 7 nucleotides line up with TRBD1. V lost 2 bases to trimming and J lost 2 bases; unmatched junction nucleotides: 2. The CDR3 is 13 residues long. Germline V gives CDR1 GTSNPN, CDR2 SVGIG (reference sequence). The CDR3 protein is CAWSRTGNYGYTF. In DNA, the CDR3 is TGTGCCTGGAGTCGGACAGGAAACTATGGCTACACCTTC.

This clone appeared once. The chain uses TRBV5-1 and TRBJ2-2; 8 bases fit TRBD2. With 4 bases clipped from V and 4 bases from J, the junction kept 6 bases outside the gene matches. The CDR3 is 15 residues long. Germline V gene sequence: CDR1 SGHRS, CDR2 YFSETQ. The CDR3 coding sequence is TGCGCCAGCAGCGCGACTAGCGCAACCACCGGGGAGCTGTTTTTT. Amino acids: CASSATSATTGELFF.

This clone was counted a few times. This sample also contains other DNA sequences that code for the same CDR3. The V gene is TRBV9, the J gene TRBJ1-2; 7 bases agree with TRBD1. With V trimmed by 0 bases and J by 8 bases, 1 base remained unmatched. Germline CDR1 reads SGDLS; CDR2 reads YYNGEE. This CDR3 contains 12 residues. DNA of the CDR3: TGTGCCAGCAGCGTAGTAGGGGGCGGCTACACCTTC. This translates into CASSVVGGGYTF.